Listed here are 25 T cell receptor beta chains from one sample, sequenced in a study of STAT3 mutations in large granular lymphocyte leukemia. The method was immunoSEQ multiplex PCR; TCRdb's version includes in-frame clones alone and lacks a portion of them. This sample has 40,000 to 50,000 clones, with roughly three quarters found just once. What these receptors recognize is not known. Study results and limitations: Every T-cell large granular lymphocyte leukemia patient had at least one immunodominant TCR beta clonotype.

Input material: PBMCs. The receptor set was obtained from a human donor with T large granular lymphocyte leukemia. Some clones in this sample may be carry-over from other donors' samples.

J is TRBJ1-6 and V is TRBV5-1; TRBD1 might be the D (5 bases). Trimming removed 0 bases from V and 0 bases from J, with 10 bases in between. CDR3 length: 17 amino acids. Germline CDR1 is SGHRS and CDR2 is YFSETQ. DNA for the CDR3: TGCGCCAGCAGCTTGGCCTCAGGGAGCTCCTATAATTCACCCCTCCACTTT. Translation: CASSLASGSSYNSPLHF.

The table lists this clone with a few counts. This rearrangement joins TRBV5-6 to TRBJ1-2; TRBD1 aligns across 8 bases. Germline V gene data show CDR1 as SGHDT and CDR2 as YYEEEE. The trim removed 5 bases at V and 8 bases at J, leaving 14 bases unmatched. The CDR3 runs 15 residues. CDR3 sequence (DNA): TGTGCCAGCAGAGACAAAGACAGGGGTCTTTCGGGCTACACCTTC. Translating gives CASRDKDRGLSGYTF.

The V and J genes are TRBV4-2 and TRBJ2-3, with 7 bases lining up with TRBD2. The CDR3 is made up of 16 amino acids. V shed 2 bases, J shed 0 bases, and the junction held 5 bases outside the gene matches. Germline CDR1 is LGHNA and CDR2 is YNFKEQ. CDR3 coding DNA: TGTGCCAGCAGCCAACGGGACTACACTAGCACAGATACGCAGTATTTT. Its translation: CASSQRDYTSTDTQYF.

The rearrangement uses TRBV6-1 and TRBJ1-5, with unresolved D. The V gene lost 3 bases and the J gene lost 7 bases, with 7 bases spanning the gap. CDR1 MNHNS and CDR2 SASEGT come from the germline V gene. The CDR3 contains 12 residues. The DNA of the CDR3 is TGTGCCAGCAGTGACACAGACCAGCCCCAGCATTTT. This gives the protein CASSDTDQPQHF.

The CDR3 DNA follows: TGCAGCGTAGGACAGGGGAAGAACACTGAAGCTTTCTTT. The encoded protein is CSVGQGKNTEAFF. The chain carries TRBV29-1 and TRBJ1-1, with 9 bases fitting TRBD1. Germline V CDR1 and CDR2: SQVTM, ANQGSEA. V gave up 6 bases and J gave up 1 base; unmatched junction bases: 3. The CDR3 loop spans 13 amino acids.

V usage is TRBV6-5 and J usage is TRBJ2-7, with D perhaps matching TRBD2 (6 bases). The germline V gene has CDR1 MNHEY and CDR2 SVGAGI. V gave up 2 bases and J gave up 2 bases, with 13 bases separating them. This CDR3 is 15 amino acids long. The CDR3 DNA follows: TGTGCCAGCAGTTACCGGTGGGACTCAACCTACGAGCAGTACTTC. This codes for CASSYRWDSTYEQYF.

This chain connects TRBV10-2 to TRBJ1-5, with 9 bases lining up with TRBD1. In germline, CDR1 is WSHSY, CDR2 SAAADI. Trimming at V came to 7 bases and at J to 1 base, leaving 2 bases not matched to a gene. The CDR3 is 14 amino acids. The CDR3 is CASKGTGSNQPQHF. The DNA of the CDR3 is TGCGCCAGCAAGGGGACAGGGAGCAATCAGCCCCAGCATTTT.

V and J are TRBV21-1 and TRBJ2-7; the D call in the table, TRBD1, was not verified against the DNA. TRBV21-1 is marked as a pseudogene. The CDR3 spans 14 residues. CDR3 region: CASSTGQGTYEQYF. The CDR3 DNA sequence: TGTGCCAGCAGCACGGGACAGGGCACTTACGAGCAGTACTTC.

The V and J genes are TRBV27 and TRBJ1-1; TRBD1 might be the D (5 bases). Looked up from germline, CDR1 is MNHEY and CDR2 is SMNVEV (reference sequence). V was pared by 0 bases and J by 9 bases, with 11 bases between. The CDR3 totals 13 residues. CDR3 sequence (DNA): TGTGCCAGCAGTTTATCGGCAGGGCTACAAGCTTTCTTT. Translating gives CASSLSAGLQAFF.

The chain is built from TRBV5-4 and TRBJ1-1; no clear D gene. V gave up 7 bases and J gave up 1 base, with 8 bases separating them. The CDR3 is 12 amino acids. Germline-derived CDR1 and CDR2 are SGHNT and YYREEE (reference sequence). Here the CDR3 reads CASGGRNTEAFF. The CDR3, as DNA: TGTGCCAGCGGTGGCAGGAACACTGAAGCTTTCTTT.

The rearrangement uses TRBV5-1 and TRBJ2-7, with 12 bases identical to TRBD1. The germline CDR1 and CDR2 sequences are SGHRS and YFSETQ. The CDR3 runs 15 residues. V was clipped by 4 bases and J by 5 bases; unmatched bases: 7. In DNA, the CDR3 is TGCGCCAGCAGCCTTATGGGACAGGGGGCCAACGAGCAGTACTTC. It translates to CASSLMGQGANEQYF.

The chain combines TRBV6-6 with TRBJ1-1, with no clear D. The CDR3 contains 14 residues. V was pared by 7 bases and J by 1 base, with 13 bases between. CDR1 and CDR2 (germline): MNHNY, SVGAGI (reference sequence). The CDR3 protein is CASIDTSGNTEAFF. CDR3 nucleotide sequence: TGTGCCAGCATCGACACGTCAGGGAACACTGAAGCTTTCTTT.

Written as DNA, the CDR3 is TGTGCCATCAGTCGGGACAGGGGGCCTCCCGTGAGCAATCAGCCCCAGCATTTT. This codes for CAISRDRGPPVSNQPQHF. This chain links TRBV10-3 with TRBJ1-5; 12 bases map to TRBD1. Trimming removed 5 bases from V and 1 base from J; junction bases left unmatched: 9. Germline CDR1 and CDR2: ENHRY and SYGVKD. The CDR3 covers 18 residues.

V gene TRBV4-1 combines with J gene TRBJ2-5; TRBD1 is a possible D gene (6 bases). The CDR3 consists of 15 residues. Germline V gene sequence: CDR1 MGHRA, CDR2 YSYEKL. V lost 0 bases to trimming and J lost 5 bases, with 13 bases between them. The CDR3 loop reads CASSQDMRGSETQYF. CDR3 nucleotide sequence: TGCGCCAGCAGCCAAGATATGAGGGGGTCGGAGACCCAGTACTTC.

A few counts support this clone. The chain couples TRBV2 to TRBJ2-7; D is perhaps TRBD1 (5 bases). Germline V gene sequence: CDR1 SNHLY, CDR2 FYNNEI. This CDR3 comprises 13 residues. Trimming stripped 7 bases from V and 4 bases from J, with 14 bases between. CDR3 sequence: CASIERQPYEQYV. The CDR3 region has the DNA TGTGCCAGCATCGAACGACAGCCGTACGAGCAGTACGTC.

The CDR3 DNA reads TGTGCCAGCACCCCCCAGGGCAGGGTGAACACTGAAGCTTTCTTT. This gives the protein CASTPQGRVNTEAFF. This chain links TRBV5-4 with TRBJ1-1, with a possible D match to TRBD1 (5 bases). There are 15 residues in the CDR3. Germline V gene data show CDR1 as SGHNT and CDR2 as YYREEE (reference sequence). V was trimmed by 6 bases and J by 0 bases, leaving 15 bases between them. Complete variable domain (other parts from reference TRBV5-4 and TRBJ1-1): ETGVTQSPTHLIKTRGQQVTLRCSSQSGHNTVSWYQQALGQGPQFIFQYYREEENGRGNFPPRFSGLQFPNYSSELNVNALELDDSALYLCASTPQGRVNTEAFFGQGTRLTVV.

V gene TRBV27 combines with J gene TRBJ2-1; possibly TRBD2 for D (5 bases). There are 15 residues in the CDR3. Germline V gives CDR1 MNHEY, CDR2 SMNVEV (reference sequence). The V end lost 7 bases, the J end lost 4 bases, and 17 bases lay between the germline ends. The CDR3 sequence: CASNSGVAIYNEQFF. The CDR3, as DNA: TGTGCCAGCAATTCTGGGGTAGCGATTTACAATGAGCAGTTCTTC.

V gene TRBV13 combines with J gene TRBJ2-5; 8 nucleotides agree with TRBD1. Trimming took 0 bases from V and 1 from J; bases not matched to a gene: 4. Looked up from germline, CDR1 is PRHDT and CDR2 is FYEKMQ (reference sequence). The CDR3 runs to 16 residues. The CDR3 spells CASSLGRGQGQETQYF. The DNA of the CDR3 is TGTGCCAGCAGCTTAGGCAGGGGGCAGGGCCAAGAGACCCAGTACTTC. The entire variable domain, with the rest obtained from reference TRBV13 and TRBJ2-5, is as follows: AAGVIQSPRHLIKEKRETATLKCYPIPRHDTVYWYQQGPGQDPQFLISFYEKMQSDKGSIPDRFSAQQFSDYHSELNMSSLELGDSALYFCASSLGRGQGQETQYFGPGTRLLVL.

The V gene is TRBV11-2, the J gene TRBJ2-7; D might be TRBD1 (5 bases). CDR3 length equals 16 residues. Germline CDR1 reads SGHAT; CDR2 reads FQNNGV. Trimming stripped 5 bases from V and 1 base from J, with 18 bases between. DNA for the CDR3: TGTGCCAGCAGCCCGCGACCTGACAGTCTTTCCTACGAGCAGTACTTC. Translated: CASSPRPDSLSYEQYF. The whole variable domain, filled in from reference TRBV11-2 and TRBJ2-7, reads EAGVAQSPRYKIIEKRQSVAFWCNPISGHATLYWYQQILGQGPKLLIQFQNNGVVDDSQLPKDRFSAERLKGVDSTLKIQPAKLEDSAVYLCASSPRPDSLSYEQYFGPGTRLTVT.

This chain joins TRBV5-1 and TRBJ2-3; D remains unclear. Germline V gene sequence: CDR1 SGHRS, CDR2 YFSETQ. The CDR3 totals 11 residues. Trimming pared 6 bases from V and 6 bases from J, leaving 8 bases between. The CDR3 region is CASTDFDTQYF. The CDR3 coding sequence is TGCGCCAGCACGGATTTTGATACGCAGTATTTT.

The CDR3 nucleotides are TGCGCCAGCAGCTTGGCAACGGGACAACGGACCGGGGAGCTGTTTTTT. Protein product: CASSLATGQRTGELFF. V gene TRBV5-1 combines with J gene TRBJ2-2, with D perhaps TRBD1 (6 bases). Germline lookup yields CDR1 SGHRS and CDR2 YFSETQ. V was clipped by 0 bases and J by 5 bases, with 14 bases between them. The CDR3 is made up of 16 amino acids. Complete variable domain (other parts from reference TRBV5-1 and TRBJ2-2): KAGVTQTPRYLIKTRGQQVTLSCSPISGHRSVSWYQQTPGQGLQFLFEYFSETQRNKGNFPGRFSGRQFSNSRSEMNVSTLELGDSALYLCASSLATGQRTGELFFGEGSRLTVL.

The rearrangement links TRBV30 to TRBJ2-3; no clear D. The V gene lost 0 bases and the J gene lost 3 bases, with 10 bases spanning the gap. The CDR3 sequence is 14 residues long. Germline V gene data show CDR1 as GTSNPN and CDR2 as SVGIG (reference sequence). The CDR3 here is CAWSVRSRTDTQYF. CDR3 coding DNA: TGTGCCTGGAGTGTGCGGTCTAGGACAGATACGCAGTATTTT.

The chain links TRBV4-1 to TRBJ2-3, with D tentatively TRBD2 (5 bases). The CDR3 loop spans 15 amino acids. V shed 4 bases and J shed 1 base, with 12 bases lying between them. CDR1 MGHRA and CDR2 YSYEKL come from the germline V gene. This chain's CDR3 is CASSLGSVGTDTQYF. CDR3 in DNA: TGCGCCAGCAGCCTTGGTAGCGTGGGCACAGATACGCAGTATTTT.

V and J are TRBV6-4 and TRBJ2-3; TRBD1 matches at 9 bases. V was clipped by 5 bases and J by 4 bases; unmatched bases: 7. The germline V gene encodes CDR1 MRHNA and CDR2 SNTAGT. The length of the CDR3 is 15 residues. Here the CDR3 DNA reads TGTGCCAGCAGTCAGGACAGGGGTACCGCAGATACGCAGTATTTT. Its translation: CASSQDRGTADTQYF.

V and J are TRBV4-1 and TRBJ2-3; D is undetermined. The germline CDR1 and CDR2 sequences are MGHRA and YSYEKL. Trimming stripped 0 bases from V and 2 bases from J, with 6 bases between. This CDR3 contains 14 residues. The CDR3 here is CASSQEVATDTQYF. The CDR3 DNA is TGCGCCAGCAGCCAAGAGGTCGCCACAGATACGCAGTATTTT.